The rows below give T cell receptor beta chains drawn from one sample of a study of blood T cells in healthy people across ages. MiXCR, applied by TCRdb to the 5' RACE reads, yields one record per CDR3 protein. Among more than 1,000,000 distinct CDR3 sequences listed, 20% to 25% were seen once. In addition, the sample was reused for a study of T cells of mothers and their children.

Sequenced material: blood. The receptor set was obtained from a girl aged 2-15 years in good health. Both conserved end residues are trimmed from each CDR3. The D gene is left open where the match is weak.

J	V	D	CDR3
TRBJ2-7	TRBV4-3	TRBD1	ASSQGRTGYEQY
TRBJ2-1	TRBV28	-	ASSLWAGYSYNEQF
TRBJ1-5	TRBV6-6	TRBD1	ASSYAGQGNQPQH
TRBJ2-1	TRBV19	-	ASGSGDEQF
TRBJ1-1	TRBV6-5	-	ASRGSERLDTEAF
TRBJ2-5	TRBV9	-	ASSTTPQETQY
TRBJ1-2	TRBV9	-	ASSVGGRANYGYT
TRBJ1-6	TRBV27	-	ASSLIGDNSPLH
TRBJ2-7	TRBV28	-	ASSLGAPAYEQY
TRBJ2-7	TRBV10-3	TRBD1	AISWDRGEYEQY
TRBJ2-5	TRBV12-3/TRBV12-4	-	ASSPTTPETQY
TRBJ2-5	TRBV6-1	TRBD2	ASRVAGAVAETQY
-	TRBV11-1	-	ASSLGSRRAGYNEQF
TRBJ1-4	TRBV3-1	-	ASSQGQPTNEKLF
TRBJ2-1	TRBV24-1	-	ATRLSSLHEQF
TRBJ2-3	TRBV18	-	ASSPLVPLEWDTQY
-	TRBV15	-	ATSRDHPGPGEQF
TRBJ1-2	TRBV7-2	-	ANTSAVRYGYT
TRBJ2-2	TRBV28	-	ASSPHTMGASTGELF
TRBJ2-5	TRBV29-1	TRBD2	SAVGLAGGPRETQY
TRBJ1-4	TRBV7-6	-	ASSLGFGGQTNEKLF
TRBJ2-1	TRBV7-9	TRBD1	ASSYGTAAYNEQF
TRBJ2-5	TRBV6-2/TRBV6-3	-	AGSYGWAEPETQY
TRBJ1-3	TRBV6-5	-	ASSPLGLNTIY
TRBJ2-3	TRBV10-3	-	AINIIPGESTDTQY
TRBJ2-2	TRBV24-1	-	ATRSQGTGELF
TRBJ2-1	TRBV12-3/TRBV12-4	-	ASRPSSGEQF
TRBJ1-5	TRBV28	-	ASSFPGLNQPQH
TRBJ2-5	TRBV28	-	ASSSPRGSLNQY